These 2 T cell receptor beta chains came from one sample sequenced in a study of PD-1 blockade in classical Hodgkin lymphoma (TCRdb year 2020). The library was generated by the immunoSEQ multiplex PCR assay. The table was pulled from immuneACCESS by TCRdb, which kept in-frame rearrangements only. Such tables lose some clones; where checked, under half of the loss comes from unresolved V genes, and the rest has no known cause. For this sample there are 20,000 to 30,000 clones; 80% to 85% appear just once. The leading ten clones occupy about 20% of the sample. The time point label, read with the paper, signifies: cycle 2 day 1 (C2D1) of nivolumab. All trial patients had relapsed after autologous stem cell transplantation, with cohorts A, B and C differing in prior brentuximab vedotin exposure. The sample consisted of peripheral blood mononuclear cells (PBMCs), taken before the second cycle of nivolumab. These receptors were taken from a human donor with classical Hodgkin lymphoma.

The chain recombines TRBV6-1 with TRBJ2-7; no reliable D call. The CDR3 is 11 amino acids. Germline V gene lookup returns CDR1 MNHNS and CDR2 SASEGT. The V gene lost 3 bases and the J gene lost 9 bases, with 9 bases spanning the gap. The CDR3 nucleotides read TGTGCCAGCAGTGAGCGATCGGGGCAGTACTTC. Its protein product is CASSERSGQYF.

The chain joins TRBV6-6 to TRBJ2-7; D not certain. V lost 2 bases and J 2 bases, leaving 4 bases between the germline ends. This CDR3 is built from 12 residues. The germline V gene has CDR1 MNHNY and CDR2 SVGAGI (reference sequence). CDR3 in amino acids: CASSYGPYEQYF. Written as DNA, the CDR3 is TGTGCCAGCAGTTACGGTCCCTACGAGCAGTACTTC.